Listed below are T cell receptor beta chains from one sample, sequenced in a study of T cell changes during pregnancy in multiple sclerosis. Data came from immunoSEQ multiplex PCR; TCRdb stores just in-frame clones and leaves some out. This sample has approximately 85,000 clones, with about 89% found just once. This specimen was peripheral blood, taken in the first trimester of pregnancy. The receptors here all came from a female donor with multiple sclerosis, enrolled in a pregnancy study. Each CDR3 is given with its conserved first and last residue. D genes are given only for firm matches. Some rows mark clone size as missing; the rest say once, few, many or name a class of expanded clone.

clone size: -
V gene: TRBV11-2
D gene: TRBD2
CDR3 length: 16
J gene: TRBJ2-1
CDR3 protein: CASSLLPAGGSNEQFF
CDR3 DNA: TGTGCCAGCAGCTTACTCCCAGCGGGGGGGTCCAATGAGCAGTTCTTC

clone size: once
V gene: TRBV6-5
D gene: TRBD1
CDR3 length: 13
J gene: TRBJ2-5
CDR3 protein: CASSYTGEETQYF
CDR3 DNA: TGTGCCAGCAGTTACACAGGGGAAGAGACCCAGTACTTC

clone size: -
V gene: TRBV5-1
D gene: -
CDR3 length: 15
J gene: TRBJ2-7
CDR3 protein: CASSGRSELSYEQYF
CDR3 DNA: TGCGCCAGCAGCGGGAGGTCGGAACTCTCCTACGAGCAGTACTTC

clone size: -
V gene: TRBV28
D gene: TRBD2
CDR3 length: 13
J gene: TRBJ2-1
CDR3 protein: CASSLPGGRGKFF
CDR3 DNA: TGTGCCAGCAGTCTCCCGGGGGGGAGGGGAAAGTTCTTC

clone size: once
V gene: TRBV7-9
D gene: TRBD1
CDR3 length: 17
J gene: TRBJ2-1
CDR3 protein: CASSANRGIALYNEQFF
CDR3 DNA: TGTGCCAGCAGCGCCAACAGGGGGATCGCTCTGTACAATGAGCAGTTCTTC

clone size: few
V gene: TRBV5-4
D gene: -
CDR3 length: 13
J gene: TRBJ2-3
CDR3 protein: CASSLSSTDTQYF
CDR3 DNA: TGTGCCAGCAGCTTATCAAGCACAGATACGCAGTATTTT

clone size: -
V gene: TRBV30
D gene: TRBD2
CDR3 length: 16
J gene: TRBJ2-1
CDR3 protein: CAWSVTGTSGPVEQFF
CDR3 DNA: TGTGCCTGGAGTGTTACCGGGACTAGCGGTCCGGTCGAGCAGTTCTTC

clone size: once
V gene: TRBV9
D gene: TRBD1
CDR3 length: 16
J gene: TRBJ2-2
CDR3 protein: CASSLPGQGVSGELFF
CDR3 DNA: TGTGCCAGCAGCCTACCGGGACAGGGTGTCTCCGGGGAGCTGTTTTTT

clone size: -
V gene: TRBV5-1
D gene: TRBD1
CDR3 length: 16
J gene: TRBJ1-1
CDR3 protein: CASSTGQGGSGPEAFF
CDR3 DNA: TGCGCCAGCAGCACAGGACAGGGAGGCTCGGGCCCTGAAGCTTTCTTT

clone size: -
V gene: TRBV18
D gene: TRBD1
CDR3 length: 13
J gene: TRBJ2-7
CDR3 protein: CASSDRGLYEQYF
CDR3 DNA: TGTGCCAGCTCAGACAGGGGGTTGTACGAGCAGTACTTC

clone size: -
V gene: TRBV6-5
D gene: -
CDR3 length: 13
J gene: TRBJ2-7
CDR3 protein: CASKRTVSYEQYF
CDR3 DNA: TGTGCCAGCAAGAGGACAGTCTCCTACGAGCAGTACTTC

clone size: -
V gene: TRBV9
D gene: TRBD2
CDR3 length: 17
J gene: TRBJ2-1
CDR3 protein: CASSPEDRTSGRNEQFF
CDR3 DNA: TGTGCCAGCAGCCCGGAGGATCGGACTAGCGGCAGGAATGAGCAGTTCTTC

clone size: -
V gene: TRBV5-1
D gene: -
CDR3 length: 15
J gene: TRBJ1-6
CDR3 protein: CASSLAQVPYSPLHF
CDR3 DNA: TGCGCCAGCAGCTTGGCGCAGGTCCCTTATTCACCCCTCCACTTT

clone size: -
V gene: TRBV5-6
D gene: TRBD1
CDR3 length: 16
J gene: TRBJ2-7
CDR3 protein: CASSGTTGGAQSAQYF
CDR3 DNA: TGTGCCAGCAGCGGTACGACAGGGGGCGCTCAGTCGGCGCAGTACTTC

clone size: -
V gene: TRBV5-4
D gene: TRBD1
CDR3 length: 16
J gene: TRBJ1-4
CDR3 protein: CASSWGTGPTNEKLFF
CDR3 DNA: TGTGCCAGCAGCTGGGGGACAGGACCAACTAATGAAAAACTGTTTTTT

clone size: -
V gene: TRBV9
D gene: TRBD1
CDR3 length: 14
J gene: TRBJ1-1
CDR3 protein: CASSVTGDSTEAFF
CDR3 DNA: TGTGCCAGCAGCGTAACGGGGGACAGCACTGAAGCTTTCTTT

clone size: -
V gene: TRBV7-9
D gene: TRBD1
CDR3 length: 13
J gene: TRBJ1-2
CDR3 protein: CASSTTGVYGYTF
CDR3 DNA: TGTGCCAGCAGTACTACAGGGGTCTATGGCTACACCTTC

clone size: -
V gene: TRBV27
D gene: -
CDR3 length: 15
J gene: TRBJ1-5
CDR3 protein: CASSSQGRENQPQHF
CDR3 DNA: TGTGCCAGCAGTTCCCAAGGACGGGAAAATCAGCCCCAGCATTTT

clone size: -
V gene: TRBV9
D gene: -
CDR3 length: 17
J gene: TRBJ2-1
CDR3 protein: CASSVSPRGRGEDEQFF
CDR3 DNA: TGTGCCAGCAGCGTATCTCCGCGGGGCAGGGGGGAGGATGAGCAGTTCTTC

clone size: once
V gene: TRBV19
D gene: -
CDR3 length: 17
J gene: TRBJ2-7
CDR3 protein: CASSIAIHYKVSYEQYF
CDR3 DNA: TGTGCCAGTAGTATAGCTATTCACTATAAGGTCTCCTACGAGCAGTACTTC

clone size: -
V gene: TRBV2
D gene: -
CDR3 length: 11
J gene: TRBJ1-1
CDR3 protein: CASSILTEAFF
CDR3 DNA: TGTGCCAGCAGCATCCTAACTGAAGCTTTCTTT

clone size: -
V gene: TRBV18
D gene: -
CDR3 length: 16
J gene: TRBJ2-1
CDR3 protein: CASSPPLSGSYNEQFF
CDR3 DNA: TGTGCCAGCTCACCACCGCTAAGCGGGTCCTACAATGAGCAGTTCTTC

clone size: once
V gene: TRBV7-2
D gene: -
CDR3 length: 13
J gene: TRBJ1-6
CDR3 protein: CASSLVQASPLHF
CDR3 DNA: TGTGCCAGCAGCTTAGTCCAAGCTTCACCCCTCCACTTT

clone size: -
V gene: TRBV5-1
D gene: TRBD2
CDR3 length: 15
J gene: TRBJ2-1
CDR3 protein: CASSLALAAYNEQFF
CDR3 DNA: TGCGCCAGCAGCTTGGCCCTAGCGGCGTACAATGAGCAGTTCTTC

clone size: once
V gene: TRBV19
D gene: -
CDR3 length: 15
J gene: TRBJ2-5
CDR3 protein: CASSLGQREQETQYF
CDR3 DNA: TGTGCCAGTAGTCTAGGCCAACGGGAACAAGAGACCCAGTACTTC

clone size: few
V gene: TRBV6-5
D gene: -
CDR3 length: 13
J gene: TRBJ1-3
CDR3 protein: CASSQGTGNTIYF
CDR3 DNA: TGTGCCAGCAGCCAGGGGACTGGAAACACCATATATTTT

clone size: -
V gene: TRBV11-3
D gene: -
CDR3 length: 16
J gene: TRBJ1-1
CDR3 protein: CASSSHSRLLNTEAFF
CDR3 DNA: TGTGCCAGCAGCTCACATAGCAGACTCTTGAACACTGAAGCTTTCTTT

clone size: -
V gene: TRBV27
D gene: TRBD2
CDR3 length: 17
J gene: TRBJ2-1
CDR3 protein: CASSLSSLAGVGNEQFF
CDR3 DNA: TGTGCCAGCAGTTTATCCAGTCTAGCGGGAGTAGGAAATGAGCAGTTCTTC

clone size: -
V gene: TRBV7-2
D gene: -
CDR3 length: 14
J gene: TRBJ2-5
CDR3 protein: CASSPASVRETQYF
CDR3 DNA: TGTGCCAGCAGCCCCGCTTCGGTCCGGGAGACCCAGTACTTC

clone size: few
V gene: TRBV19
D gene: TRBD1
CDR3 length: 17
J gene: TRBJ1-4
CDR3 protein: CASSISGTGGTNEKLFF
CDR3 DNA: TGTGCCAGTAGTATCTCCGGGACAGGGGGAACTAATGAAAAACTGTTTTTT

clone size: -
V gene: TRBV13
D gene: -
CDR3 length: 12
J gene: TRBJ2-7
CDR3 protein: CASSLGADRQYF
CDR3 DNA: TGTGCCAGCAGCTTAGGGGCCGACAGGCAGTACTTC

clone size: -
V gene: TRBV27
D gene: -
CDR3 length: 13
J gene: TRBJ1-1
CDR3 protein: CASSLQGQTEAFF
CDR3 DNA: TGTGCCAGCAGCCTACAGGGACAAACTGAAGCTTTCTTT

clone size: -
V gene: TRBV28
D gene: -
CDR3 length: 15
J gene: TRBJ2-1
CDR3 protein: CASGVGGNRYNEQFF
CDR3 DNA: TGTGCCAGCGGGGTCGGGGGTAATAGGTACAATGAGCAGTTCTTC

clone size: -
V gene: TRBV11-2
D gene: TRBD2
CDR3 length: 16
J gene: TRBJ2-7
CDR3 protein: CASSLGASGSSYEQYF
CDR3 DNA: TGTGCCAGCAGCTTAGGGGCTAGCGGAAGCTCCTACGAGCAGTACTTC

clone size: -
V gene: TRBV30
D gene: -
CDR3 length: 14
J gene: TRBJ1-3
CDR3 protein: CAWSVSDRRNTIYF
CDR3 DNA: TGTGCCTGGAGTGTATCAGATCGCCGAAACACCATATATTTT

clone size: -
V gene: TRBV27
D gene: TRBD1
CDR3 length: 15
J gene: TRBJ2-3
CDR3 protein: CASSHKTGSTDTQYF
CDR3 DNA: TGTGCCAGCAGTCACAAGACAGGGAGCACAGATACGCAGTATTTT

clone size: -
V gene: TRBV6-7
D gene: TRBD1
CDR3 length: 15
J gene: TRBJ1-2
CDR3 protein: CASSSQQGRVRGYTF
CDR3 DNA: TGTGCCAGCAGTTCCCAACAGGGGCGGGTAAGGGGCTACACCTTC

clone size: -
V gene: TRBV19
D gene: TRBD1
CDR3 length: 14
J gene: TRBJ1-1
CDR3 protein: CASSIVETGVRAFF
CDR3 DNA: TGTGCCAGTAGTATAGTTGAGACAGGGGTGCGAGCTTTCTTT

clone size: -
V gene: TRBV7-9
D gene: -
CDR3 length: 13
J gene: TRBJ1-1
CDR3 protein: CASSRDRNTEAFF
CDR3 DNA: TGTGCCAGCAGCCGCGACAGAAACACTGAAGCTTTCTTT

clone size: -
V gene: TRBV5-1
D gene: -
CDR3 length: 14
J gene: TRBJ2-7
CDR3 protein: CASSQDIHDYEQYF
CDR3 DNA: TGCGCCAGCAGCCAGGACATTCACGACTACGAGCAGTACTTC

clone size: few
V gene: TRBV7-9
D gene: -
CDR3 length: 14
J gene: TRBJ2-1
CDR3 protein: CASSLGQGKNEQFF
CDR3 DNA: TGTGCCAGCAGCTTAGGGCAGGGGAAGAATGAGCAGTTCTTC

clone size: -
V gene: TRBV7-3
D gene: TRBD1
CDR3 length: 15
J gene: TRBJ2-2
CDR3 protein: CASSLSGQPTGELFF
CDR3 DNA: TGTGCCAGCAGCTTATCGGGACAGCCCACCGGGGAGCTGTTTTTT

clone size: -
V gene: TRBV7-8
D gene: -
CDR3 length: 16
J gene: TRBJ1-3
CDR3 protein: CASSLFEGLSGNTIYF
CDR3 DNA: TGTGCCAGCAGCTTATTTGAGGGCCTCTCTGGAAACACCATATATTTT

clone size: -
V gene: TRBV30
D gene: TRBD1
CDR3 length: 14
J gene: TRBJ2-2
CDR3 protein: CAWTGQGNTGELFF
CDR3 DNA: TGTGCCTGGACGGGACAGGGGAACACCGGGGAGCTGTTTTTT

clone size: -
V gene: TRBV5-5
D gene: -
CDR3 length: 12
J gene: TRBJ1-1
CDR3 protein: CASSLVPPEAFF
CDR3 DNA: TGTGCCAGCAGCTTGGTCCCCCCAGAAGCTTTCTTT

clone size: -
V gene: TRBV27
D gene: -
CDR3 length: 15
J gene: TRBJ2-2
CDR3 protein: CASRVWGVNTGELFF
CDR3 DNA: TGTGCCAGCAGGGTCTGGGGGGTCAACACCGGGGAGCTGTTTTTT

clone size: -
V gene: TRBV5-1
D gene: -
CDR3 length: 14
J gene: TRBJ1-5
CDR3 protein: CASSSQSGAGPQHF
CDR3 DNA: TGCGCCAGCAGCTCGCAATCAGGGGCCGGGCCCCAGCATTTT

clone size: -
V gene: TRBV10-3
D gene: -
CDR3 length: 14
J gene: TRBJ1-2
CDR3 protein: CAIRGGAPFYGYTF
CDR3 DNA: TGTGCCATCAGAGGGGGGGCGCCGTTCTATGGCTACACCTTC

clone size: -
V gene: TRBV6-5
D gene: TRBD2
CDR3 length: 15
J gene: TRBJ2-7
CDR3 protein: CASSVGGSTIYEQYF
CDR3 DNA: TGTGCCAGCAGTGTCGGCGGGAGTACGATCTACGAGCAGTACTTC